Listed below are T cell receptor beta chains from one sample, sequenced in a study of cytomegalovirus exposure and HLA in healthy donors. Only in-frame clones appear in the TCRdb table, and some are missing; sequencing was by immunoSEQ multiplex PCR. This table has about 180,000 clones, over 80% appearing once. The sequenced material came from PBMCs. These receptors were taken from a girl between 5 and 17 years old in good health and CMV-seropositive. The CDR3 runs from the conserved cysteine through the conserved F or W. The order of the fields is clone size, J gene, V gene, CDR3 length, D gene, CDR3 protein, CDR3 DNA. A D gene is named only where the DNA matches it firmly. Only some rows state a clone size, as once, few, many or a class for expanded clones.

NA,TRBJ2-7,TRBV5-4,15,NA,CASSLASRSSYEQYF,TGTGCCAGCAGCTTGGCTTCCCGGAGCTCCTACGAGCAGTACTTC
NA,TRBJ2-7,TRBV7-2,15,NA,CASSLGKANSYEQYF,TGTGCCAGCAGCTTAGGAAAAGCTAACTCCTACGAGCAGTACTTC
once,TRBJ2-7,TRBV29-1,10,NA,CSVVMYEQYF,TGCAGCGTTGTTATGTACGAGCAGTACTTC
NA,TRBJ2-7,TRBV18,17,NA,CASSPSRTGISSYEQYF,TGTGCCAGCTCACCTAGCCGAACAGGGATTAGCTCCTACGAGCAGTACTTC
NA,TRBJ2-5,TRBV27,14,TRBD1,CASSPRTGMGTQYF,TGTGCCAGCAGTCCGCGGACAGGGATGGGGACCCAGTACTTC
NA,TRBJ2-3,TRBV15,15,TRBD1,CATSRGQGAKDTQYF,TGTGCCACCAGCAGAGGACAGGGGGCTAAAGATACGCAGTATTTT
NA,TRBJ2-5,TRBV9,14,NA,CASSQGQPQETQYF,TGTGCCAGCAGCCAGGGACAACCCCAAGAGACCCAGTACTTC
few,TRBJ1-1,TRBV28,14,NA,CASSLGEVDTEAFF,TGTGCCAGCAGTTTAGGGGAGGTAGACACTGAAGCTTTCTTT
NA,TRBJ2-7,TRBV5-4,14,TRBD2,CASSSRGGIYEQYF,TGTGCCAGCAGCTCGCGCGGGGGTATCTACGAGCAGTACTTC
NA,TRBJ2-7,TRBV6-1,14,TRBD1,CASTQTGEAYEQYF,TGTGCCAGCACCCAGACAGGGGAAGCCTACGAGCAGTACTTC
once,TRBJ1-1,TRBV19,15,NA,CASGPRTAMNTEAFF,TGTGCCAGTGGTCCCCGGACAGCCATGAACACTGAAGCTTTCTTT
NA,TRBJ1-2,TRBV18,13,NA,CASSTDRNYGYTF,TGTGCCAGCTCAACCGACAGGAACTATGGCTACACCTTC
NA,TRBJ2-1,TRBV6-5,15,TRBD2,CASSSASGFYNEQFF,TGTGCCAGCAGTTCCGCTAGCGGTTTTTACAATGAGCAGTTCTTC
NA,TRBJ2-6,TRBV5-1,14,NA,CASSFSSGANVLTF,TGCGCCAGCAGCTTCTCCTCTGGGGCCAACGTCCTGACTTTC
NA,TRBJ1-1,TRBV19,11,NA,CASMGVGEAFF,TGTGCCAGTATGGGAGTTGGGGAAGCTTTCTTT
NA,TRBJ1-2,TRBV11-2,15,NA,CASSLEAGSNYGYTF,TGTGCCAGCAGCTTAGAGGCAGGGTCCAACTATGGCTACACCTTC
NA,TRBJ2-1,TRBV6-1,15,NA,CASRQGLRTYNEQFF,TGTGCCAGCAGGCAGGGACTCCGGACCTACAATGAGCAGTTCTTC
NA,TRBJ1-2,TRBV6-4,12,NA,CASSDSRGGYTF,TGTGCCAGCAGTGACTCAAGGGGCGGCTACACCTTC
few,TRBJ2-7,TRBV6-1,13,TRBD2,CASSLLAGDEQYF,TGTGCCAGCAGTCTCTTAGCGGGAGACGAGCAGTACTTC
NA,TRBJ2-2,TRBV7-8,17,TRBD2,CASSRRAKRGSTGELFF,TGTGCCAGCAGCCGCCGTGCAAAGCGGGGTAGCACCGGGGAGCTGTTTTTT
NA,TRBJ2-5,TRBV6-5,15,TRBD2,CASSFTSGIQETQYF,TGTGCCAGCAGTTTTACTAGCGGGATCCAAGAGACCCAGTACTTC
NA,TRBJ2-7,TRBV6-5,13,NA,CASSYGEFYEQYF,TGTGCCAGCAGTTACGGGGAGTTCTACGAGCAGTACTTC